Listed below are T cell receptor beta chains from one sample, sequenced in a study of CD8 T cells in Susac syndrome. TCRdb reanalysed the immunoSEQ multiplex PCR reads using MiXCR and keeps one entry per CDR3 protein. The sample lists approximately 180,000 distinct CDR3 sequences, almost 96% seen once, with approximately 0.1% in the top ten. What was sequenced was CD4+ T cells from PBMCs. These receptors came from a human donor with multiple sclerosis. CDR3s include the opening cysteine and the closing phenylalanine or tryptophan. Fields, in order: CDR3 length, J gene, V gene, D gene, clone size, CDR3 DNA, CDR3 protein. The D gene is left open where the match is weak. Size is omitted from some rows. Given values are once, few, many or a class for expanded clones.

14 TRBJ2-4 TRBV12-3/TRBV12-4 NA NA TGTGCCAGCAGTTTATGGGACCGGGAAAACATTCAGTACTTC CASSLWDRENIQYF
15 TRBJ2-3 TRBV25-1 NA NA TGTGCCAGCAGTAAGACTGGGAATGGGACAGATACGCAGTATTTT CASSKTGNGTDTQYF
14 TRBJ1-1 TRBV12-3/TRBV12-4 NA NA TGTGCCAGCAGTTTTCTGGCGTCGAACACTGAAGCTTTCTTT CASSFLASNTEAFF
12 TRBJ1-1 TRBV29-1 NA NA TGCAGCGGAACGTCGGACAGCGCTGAAGCTTTCTTT CSGTSDSAEAFF
13 TRBJ1-1 TRBV28 NA NA TGTGCCAGCAGACAGGGAGCTCACACTGAAGCTTTCTTT CASRQGAHTEAFF
14 TRBJ2-3 TRBV30 NA NA TGTGCCTGGAAGGCGGGGTGGATCACAGATACGCAGTATTTT CAWKAGWITDTQYF
15 TRBJ1-6 TRBV2 NA NA TGTGCCAGCAGTGAATTCGGCAGGGCAGGTTCACCCCTCCACTTT CASSEFGRAGSPLHF
15 TRBJ2-3 TRBV12-3/TRBV12-4 TRBD2 once TGTGCCAGCAGGCGAGGAGCGGGGGGGCCTTTCGGGCAGTATTTT CASRRGAGGPFGQYF
11 TRBJ2-7 TRBV12-3/TRBV12-4 NA NA TGTGCCAGCAGCCGCTCGAGCGAGCAGTACTTC CASSRSSEQYF
14 TRBJ2-7 TRBV7-3 NA NA TGTGCCAGCAGCCCCGGACAGACAGCGTACGAGCAGTACTTC CASSPGQTAYEQYF
17 TRBJ2-3 TRBV7-6 TRBD2 NA TGTGCCAGCAGCTTAGATGGGCGGACTAGCGGGGGGAATACGCAGTATTTT CASSLDGRTSGGNTQYF
13 TRBJ1-5 TRBV9 NA NA TGTGCCAGCAGCGTAGATTGGGATCAGCCCCAGCATTTT CASSVDWDQPQHF
15 TRBJ2-2 TRBV5-6 NA NA TGTGCCAGCAGCTCTGACCCCGGGGGCACCGGGGAGCTGTTTTTT CASSSDPGGTGELFF
13 TRBJ1-2 TRBV27 NA NA TGTGCCAGCAGTTTAGTGCAGGGATTTGGCTACACCTTC CASSLVQGFGYTF
14 TRBJ1-1 TRBV5-4 NA NA TGTGCCAGCAGCCGAGACGGGAGGAACACTGAAGCTTTCTTT CASSRDGRNTEAFF
13 TRBJ1-6 TRBV6-6 NA NA TGTGCCAGCAGTTACACGGAGGGTTCACCCCTCCACTTT CASSYTEGSPLHF
14 TRBJ1-6 TRBV3-1 NA NA TGTGCCAGCAGCCACAGGGGAGGGAATTCACCCCTCCACTTT CASSHRGGNSPLHF
14 TRBJ1-3 TRBV6-6 NA NA TGTGCCACCACGTACACGGGAGCTGGAAACACCATATATTTT CATTYTGAGNTIYF
15 TRBJ2-1 TRBV14 NA NA TGTGCCAGCAGCCAAGCACCTCGCTCCTACAATGAGCAGTTCTTC CASSQAPRSYNEQFF
13 TRBJ1-5 TRBV30 NA NA TGTGCCTGGAGTCCGGACAGCAATCAGCCCCAGCATTTT CAWSPDSNQPQHF
16 TRBJ2-5 TRBV5-6 NA NA TGTGCCAGCAGCTCCCGCCCAGGACTGCTCCAAGAGACCCAGTACTTC CASSSRPGLLQETQYF
13 TRBJ1-2 TRBV30 NA NA TGTGCCTGGAGTGTACGGGGGAACTATGGCTACACCTTC CAWSVRGNYGYTF
14 TRBJ1-1 TRBV4-1 NA once TGCGCCAGCAGCCAAGGGTCCGTGAACACTGAAGCTTTCTTT CASSQGSVNTEAFF
17 TRBJ2-3 TRBV7-9 TRBD1 NA TGTGCCAGCAGCTTAGCAGGGACAGGGGACGAGGCAGATACGCAGTATTTT CASSLAGTGDEADTQYF
13 TRBJ2-3 TRBV7-2 NA NA TGTGCCAGCAGCCCGTGGACACGGCGTACGCAGTATTTT CASSPWTRRTQYF
13 TRBJ1-1 TRBV28 NA few TGTGCCAGCAGTTCCGACTGGAACACTGAAGCTTTCTTT CASSSDWNTEAFF
14 TRBJ2-5 TRBV7-9 NA NA TGTGCCAGCAGCTCCAGGGGTGACCAAGAGACCCAGTACTTC CASSSRGDQETQYF
13 TRBJ1-5 TRBV4-1 NA once TGCGCCAGCAGCCAAGTATTATCCCAGCCCCAGCATTTT CASSQVLSQPQHF
11 TRBJ2-1 TRBV19 NA NA TGTGCCAGCGGGGTACTGTTTGAGCAGTTCTTC CASGVLFEQFF
16 TRBJ2-7 TRBV12-3/TRBV12-4 TRBD1 NA TGTGCCAGCAGTTTAGAAGTATCGGACAGGGGGCACGAGCAGTACTTC CASSLEVSDRGHEQYF
16 TRBJ2-5 TRBV20-1 NA NA TGCAGTGCCCCTGGCGCGGCCCCCGAGTACCAAGAGACCCAGTACTTC CSAPGAAPEYQETQYF
16 TRBJ1-5 TRBV20-1 TRBD1 NA TGCAGTGCTAGAGAGGGCGGCAGGGGGGACAATCAGCCCCAGCATTTT CSAREGGRGDNQPQHF
14 TRBJ2-2 TRBV20-1 TRBD1 NA TGCAGTGCTGCAGACAGGGGTAACACCGGGGAGCTGTTTTTT CSAADRGNTGELFF
17 TRBJ2-2 TRBV2 TRBD2 NA TGTGCCAGCAGTGAAAACCGACTAGCGGGGGACACCGGGGAGCTGTTTTTT CASSENRLAGDTGELFF
13 TRBJ1-2 TRBV6-5 NA once TGTGCCAGCACCCGGGCAGTTAACTATGGCTACACCTTC CASTRAVNYGYTF
13 TRBJ1-6 TRBV6-5 NA NA TGTGCCAGCAGTTTACAAATAAATTCACCCCTCCACTTT CASSLQINSPLHF
16 TRBJ2-3 TRBV27 NA NA TGTGCCAGCAGTCTAACCGGGACACGATACACAGATACGCAGTATTTT CASSLTGTRYTDTQYF
18 TRBJ1-2 TRBV9 NA NA TGTGCCAGCAGCGTAGGTCCCGACCCCGGGACGCCGAACTATGGCTACACCTTC CASSVGPDPGTPNYGYTF
12 TRBJ1-1 TRBV7-2 NA NA TGTGCCAGCAGCTTAGGTTGGGGGATCGCTTTCTTT CASSLGWGIAFF
11 TRBJ2-5 TRBV3-1 NA NA TGTGCCAGCAGCCAAGTGGAGACCCAGTACTTC CASSQVETQYF
12 TRBJ2-1 TRBV12-3/TRBV12-4 NA NA TGTGCCAGCACCCGTGGGTGGGATGAGCAGTTCTTC CASTRGWDEQFF
13 TRBJ2-5 TRBV7-2 NA NA TGTGCCAGCAGCTCCGATAATGTAGAGACCCAGTACTTC CASSSDNVETQYF
15 TRBJ2-7 TRBV30 NA NA TGTGCCTGGAGTGTACGCGGGGGCAGTTCCATCGAGCAGTACTTC CAWSVRGGSSIEQYF
16 TRBJ2-1 TRBV7-9 TRBD2 NA TGTGCCAGCAGCTTAGCGAAGAGACTAGCGAGGGCTGAGCAGTTCTTC CASSLAKRLARAEQFF
10 TRBJ2-1 TRBV6-2/TRBV6-3 NA NA TGTGCCAGTAAAGACAATGAGCAGTTCTTC CASKDNEQFF
16 TRBJ2-3 TRBV20-1 NA NA TGCAGTGCTAGAGACCCGAGGGGGTGGCAAGTGGATACGCAGTATTTT CSARDPRGWQVDTQYF
14 TRBJ1-4 TRBV5-1 NA NA TGCGCCAGCAGCTTGGGGTCGGAAGGTGAAAAACTGTTTTTT CASSLGSEGEKLFF
13 TRBJ2-7 TRBV7-9 NA NA TGTGCCAGCAGCTCGGGACGGTACTACGAGCAGTACTTC CASSSGRYYEQYF
14 TRBJ2-7 TRBV11-2 NA once TGTGCCAGCAGCTTAGACGCGTCCCCCTACGAGCAGTACTTC CASSLDASPYEQYF
14 TRBJ1-1 TRBV29-1 NA NA TGCAGCGTTGAGGAAGTGGGGAGGGCTGCTGAAGCTTTCTTT CSVEEVGRAAEAFF